This T cell receptor beta chain was sequenced for a study of T cell responses to AZD1222 COVID-19 vaccine. CDR1 and CDR2 from the germline V gene are LGHDT and YNNKEL (reference sequence). V lost 2 bases and J 4 bases, leaving 11 bases between the germline ends. The CDR3 extends over 14 amino acids. Sequenced by immunoSEQ multiplex PCR; TCRdb stores in-frame clones only, minus some. Among roughly 51,000 clones listed, around 92% were seen once. V usage is TRBV3-1 (or the pseudogene TRBV3-2) and J usage is TRBJ1-1, with D maybe TRBD1 (5 bases). The clonotype comes from an adult who received the AZD1222 COVID-19 vaccine. The sample consisted of peripheral blood, taken 28 days after the second AZD1222 dose. The CDR3 loop is CASSQTGGRTEAFF. The CDR3 nucleotides are TGTGCCAGCAGCCAAACAGGAGGGCGCACTGAAGCTTTCTTT.